This entry lists 15 T cell receptor beta chains sequenced from one sample in a study of Ad26.COV2.S vaccination and SARS-CoV-2 variants. The data were produced by immunoSEQ multiplex PCR, yet TCRdb's version contains in-frame clones alone and is incomplete. Of under 400,000 clones detected, about nine tenths appear once; the ten largest clones hold 3.4%. Noted treatment: 15 to 20 received Ad26.COV2.S at low or high dose, single or two shots; about 5 received placebo; per-sample allocation not given. The study sampled participants on day 63 after the first vaccine or placebo injection. This specimen was peripheral blood, taken in a trial of Ad26.COV2.S vaccine versus placebo. Receptors originate from a person aged 18-65 years who received the Ad26.COV2.S COVID-19 vaccine or a placebo.

V and J are TRBV5-1 and TRBJ2-5; weak D call: TRBD2 (5 bases). The CDR3 is 15 residues long. V lost 4 bases to trimming and J lost 4 bases, with 17 bases between them. The germline V gene encodes CDR1 SGHRS and CDR2 YFSETQ. The CDR3 nucleotides read TGCGCCAGCAGCCAGACACTAGGGCTACGAGAGACCCAGTACTTC. Translated, it gives CASSQTLGLRETQYF.

The rearrangement links TRBV7-2 to TRBJ1-1, with 7 bases fitting TRBD1. Germline assignment: CDR1 SGHTA and CDR2 FQGNSA. The V and J ends lost 0 bases and 7 bases, in that order; junction bases with no gene match: 2. This CDR3 comprises 13 residues. The CDR3 DNA reads TGTGCCAGCAGCTTAGCGCAGGGGGTTGAAGCTTTCTTT. Translated: CASSLAQGVEAFF.

CDR3 in amino acids: CASSTRGPGNTGELFF. As DNA, the CDR3 is TGTGCCAGCAGCACCCGGGGGCCGGGAAACACCGGGGAGCTGTTTTTT. The chain is built from TRBV11-2 and TRBJ2-2; TRBD1 or TRBD2 may be the D gene (6 bases each). From germline, CDR1 is SGHAT and CDR2 FQNNGV. V lost 5 bases and J 2 bases, leaving 15 bases between the germline ends. The CDR3 runs 16 residues.

The chain is built from TRBV30 and TRBJ2-7; 9 bases are shared with TRBD1. CDR1 and CDR2 (germline): GTSNPN, SVGIG (reference sequence). This CDR3 region has 13 residues. With V trimmed by 7 bases and J by 4 bases, 8 bases remained unmatched. CDR3 DNA: TGTGCCTCAAACAGGGGGCTTATTTACGAGCAGTACTTC. Amino acid sequence: CASNRGLIYEQYF.

Points on this clone: A junction end diverges from the germline sequence, so it may reflect a read error. The CDR3 region is CASSVPGGRASF. The CDR3 nucleotides are TGTGCCAGCAGCGTTCCAGGGGGCAGAGCCTCCTTC. This chain joins TRBV5-8 and TRBJ2-7, with 8 bases fitting TRBD1. This CDR3 has 12 residues. Germline CDR1 reads SGHTS; CDR2 reads YDEGEE.

The J gene is TRBJ2-5, the V gene TRBV4-1, with 9 bases identical to TRBD2. The CDR3 covers 15 residues. The trim removed 4 bases at V and 4 bases at J, leaving 7 bases unmatched. Per the germline V gene, CDR1 is MGHRA and CDR2 is YSYEKL. The CDR3 sequence is CASSPYQRGVETQYF. The CDR3 nucleotides are TGCGCCAGCAGCCCTTATCAGCGGGGGGTAGAGACCCAGTACTTC.

The V call is TRBV6-5, the J call TRBJ1-1, with D perhaps TRBD1 (6 bases). Trimming cost V 8 bases and J 2 bases, with 15 bases left between them. Germline CDR1 reads MNHEY; CDR2 reads SVGAGI. CDR3 length: 14 amino acids. The CDR3 region is CASLTGASNTEAFF. CDR3 bases: TGTGCCAGCCTCACGGGGGCATCAAACACTGAAGCTTTCTTT.

The rearrangement joins TRBV19 to TRBJ1-1; tentatively, D is TRBD1 (5 bases). Germline CDR1 is LNHDA and CDR2 is SQIVND (reference sequence). The CDR3 has 13 amino acids. Between the trimmed V and J ends, which lost 3 bases and 4 bases, there was a span of 9 bases. CDR3 sequence (DNA): TGTGCCAGTAGTATGGGGCAGTCCACTGAAGCTTTCTTT. Its translation: CASSMGQSTEAFF.

Comment on this clone: Different DNA sequences within this sample yield the same CDR3. The chain uses TRBV4-2 and TRBJ1-1; D possibly corresponds to TRBD1 (6 bases). Germline assignment: CDR1 LGHNA and CDR2 YNFKEQ. Deletions cut 3 bases from V and 5 bases from J, with 10 bases between. This CDR3 has 13 residues. The CDR3 loop is CASSQQGLTEAFF. Here the CDR3 DNA reads TGTGCCAGCAGCCAGCAGGGGCTTACTGAAGCTTTCTTT.

V usage is TRBV4-1 and J usage is TRBJ2-7; TRBD2 might be the D (6 bases). CDR1 is MGHRA and CDR2 is YSYEKL in the germline V gene. V lost 3 bases and J 2 bases, leaving 8 bases between the germline ends. The CDR3 has 13 amino acids. CDR3 sequence reads: CASSHPGAYEQYF. In DNA form, the CDR3 reads TGCGCCAGCAGCCATCCGGGGGCCTACGAGCAGTACTTC.

About this clone: Given a much more abundant clone one base away, this may be a read error. This chain connects TRBV7-2 to TRBJ2-7; D remains ambiguous. This CDR3 has 11 residues. Germline V gene data show CDR1 as SGHTA and CDR2 as FQGNSA. V lost 3 bases to trimming and J lost 3 bases, with 3 bases between them. CDR3 DNA sequence: TGTGCCAGCAGCTTCAACTACGAGCAGTACTTC. Translated: CASSFNYEQYF.

The DNA of the CDR3 is TGCAGTGCGTCGACTGAGGGCATTCAGTACTTC. It encodes CSASTEGIQYF. The chain couples TRBV20-1 to TRBJ2-4, with a possible D match to TRBD2 (5 bases). The CDR3 totals 11 residues. With 6 bases removed from V and 9 bases from J, the gap between germline ends came to 12 bases. The germline CDR1 and CDR2 sequences are DFQATT and SNEGSKA (reference sequence).

The V gene is TRBV15, the J gene TRBJ2-1, with D perhaps matching TRBD1 (6 bases). The CDR3 sequence is 14 residues long. V dropped 8 bases and J dropped 2 bases, with 13 bases sitting between them. CDR1 and CDR2 from the germline V gene are LNHNV and YYDKDF (reference sequence). CDR3 sequence reads: CATRGGGAYNEQFF. The CDR3 region has the DNA TGTGCCACCCGTGGGGGCGGCGCCTACAATGAGCAGTTCTTC.

CDR3 amino acids: CASSPTESYEQYF. The CDR3 nucleotides are TGTGCCAGCAGTCCGACAGAATCCTACGAGCAGTACTTC. The chain employs TRBV27 and TRBJ2-7; maybe TRBD1 (5 bases). V was pared by 5 bases and J by 1 base, with 9 bases between. CDR3 size: 13 residues. The V gene's germline CDR1 is MNHEY and CDR2 SMNVEV (reference sequence).

This chain connects TRBV9 to TRBJ1-6; D is unresolved. Germline-derived CDR1 and CDR2 are SGDLS and YYNGEE. Trimming cost V 0 bases and J 5 bases, with 9 bases left between them. The CDR3 has 15 amino acids. The chain's CDR3 is CASSVGAADNSPLHF. Written as DNA, the CDR3 is TGTGCCAGCAGCGTAGGGGCGGCTGATAATTCACCCCTCCACTTT. Together with reference TRBV9 and TRBJ1-6, the CDR3 gives the full variable domain: DSGVTQTPKHLITATGQRVTLRCSPRSGDLSVYWYQQSLDQGLQFLIQYYNGEERAKGNILERFSAQQFPDLHSELNLSSLELGDSALYFCASSVGAADNSPLHFGNGTRLTVT.